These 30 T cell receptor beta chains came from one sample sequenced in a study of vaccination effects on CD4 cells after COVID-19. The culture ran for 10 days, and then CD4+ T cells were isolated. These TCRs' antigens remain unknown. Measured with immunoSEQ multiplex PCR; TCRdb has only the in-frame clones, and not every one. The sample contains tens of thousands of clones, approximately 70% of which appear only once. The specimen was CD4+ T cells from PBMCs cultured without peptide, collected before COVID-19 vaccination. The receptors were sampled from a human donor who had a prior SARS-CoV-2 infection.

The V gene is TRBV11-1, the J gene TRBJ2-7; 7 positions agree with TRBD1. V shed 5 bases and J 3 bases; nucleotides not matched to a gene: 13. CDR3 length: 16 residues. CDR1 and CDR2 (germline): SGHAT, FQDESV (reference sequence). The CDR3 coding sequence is TGTGCCAGCAGCCGCGGGCGACAGGGCGTGATCTACGAGCAGTACTTC. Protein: CASSRGRQGVIYEQYF.

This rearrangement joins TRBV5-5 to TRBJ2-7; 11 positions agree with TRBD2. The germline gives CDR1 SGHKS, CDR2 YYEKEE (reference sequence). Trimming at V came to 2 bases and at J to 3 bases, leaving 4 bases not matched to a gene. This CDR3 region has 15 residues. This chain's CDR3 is CASSFTSGSLYEQYF. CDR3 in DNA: TGTGCCAGCAGCTTCACTAGCGGGAGTCTCTACGAGCAGTACTTC.

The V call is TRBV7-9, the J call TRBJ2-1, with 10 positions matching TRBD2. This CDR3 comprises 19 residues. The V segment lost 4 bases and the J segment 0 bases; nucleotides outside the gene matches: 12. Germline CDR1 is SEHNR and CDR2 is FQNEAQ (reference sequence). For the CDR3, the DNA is TGTGCCAGCAGCTGGGGGTCTAGCGGGAGCCTGGGCTCCTACAATGAGCAGTTCTTC. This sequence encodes CASSWGSSGSLGSYNEQFF. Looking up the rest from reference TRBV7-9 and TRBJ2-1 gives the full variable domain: DTGVSQNPRHKITKRGQNVTFRCDPISEHNRLYWYRQTLGQGPEFLTYFQNEAQLEKSRLLSDRFSAERPKGSFSTLEIQRTEQGDSAMYLCASSWGSSGSLGSYNEQFFGPGTRLTVL.

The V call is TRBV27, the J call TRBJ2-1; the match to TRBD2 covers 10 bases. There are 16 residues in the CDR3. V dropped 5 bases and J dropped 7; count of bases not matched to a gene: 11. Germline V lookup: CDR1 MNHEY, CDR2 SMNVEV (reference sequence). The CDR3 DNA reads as TGTGCCAGCAGTCGACGAGCGGGGGGGCTCTTTAATGAGCAGTTCTTC. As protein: CASSRRAGGLFNEQFF.

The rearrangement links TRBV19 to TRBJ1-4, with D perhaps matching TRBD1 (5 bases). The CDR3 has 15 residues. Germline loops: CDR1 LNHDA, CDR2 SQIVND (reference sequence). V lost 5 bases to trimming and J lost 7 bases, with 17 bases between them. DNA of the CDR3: TGTGCCAGTAGTCCCCGACACCGGGGGGGTGAAAAACTGTTTTTT. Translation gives CASSPRHRGGEKLFF.

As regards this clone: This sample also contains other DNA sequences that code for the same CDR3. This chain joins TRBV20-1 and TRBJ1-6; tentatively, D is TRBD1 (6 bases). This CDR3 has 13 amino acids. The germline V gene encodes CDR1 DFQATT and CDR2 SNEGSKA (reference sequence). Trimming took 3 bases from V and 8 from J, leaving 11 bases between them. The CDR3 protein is CSASGGWDSPLHF. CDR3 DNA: TGCAGTGCTAGTGGGGGCTGGGATTCACCCCTCCACTTT.

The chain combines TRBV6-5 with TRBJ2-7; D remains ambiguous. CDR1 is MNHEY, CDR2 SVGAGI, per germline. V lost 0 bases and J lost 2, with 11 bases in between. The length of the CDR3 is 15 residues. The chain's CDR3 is CASSYSHKFAYEQYF. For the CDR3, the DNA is TGTGCCAGCAGTTACTCGCACAAATTCGCCTACGAGCAGTACTTC.

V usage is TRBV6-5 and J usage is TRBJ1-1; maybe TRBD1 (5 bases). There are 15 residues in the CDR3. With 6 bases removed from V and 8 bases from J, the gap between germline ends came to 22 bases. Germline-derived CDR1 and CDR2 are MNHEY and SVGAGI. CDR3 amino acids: CASSDPALGTEEAFF. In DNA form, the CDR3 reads TGTGCCAGCAGCGATCCAGCCCTCGGGACGGAAGAAGCTTTCTTT.

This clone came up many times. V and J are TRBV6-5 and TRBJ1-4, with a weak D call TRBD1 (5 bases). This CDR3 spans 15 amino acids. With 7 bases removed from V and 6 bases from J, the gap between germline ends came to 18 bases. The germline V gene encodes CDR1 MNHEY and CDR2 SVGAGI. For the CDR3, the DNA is TGTGCCAGCATTCCGGGACGGGACGGGTATGAAAAACTGTTTTTT. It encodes CASIPGRDGYEKLFF.

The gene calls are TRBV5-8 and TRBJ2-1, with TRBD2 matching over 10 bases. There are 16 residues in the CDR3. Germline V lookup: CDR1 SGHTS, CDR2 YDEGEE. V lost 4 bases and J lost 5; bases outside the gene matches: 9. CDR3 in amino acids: CASSKAGGPLNNEQFF. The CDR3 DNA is TGTGCCAGCAGCAAAGCGGGAGGGCCTTTGAACAATGAGCAGTTCTTC.

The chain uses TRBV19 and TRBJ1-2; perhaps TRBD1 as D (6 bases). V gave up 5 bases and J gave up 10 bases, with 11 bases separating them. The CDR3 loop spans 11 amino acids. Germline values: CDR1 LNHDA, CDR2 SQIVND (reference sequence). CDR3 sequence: CASSLTGFYTF. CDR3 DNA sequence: TGTGCCAGTAGTCTAACAGGGTTCTACACCTTC.

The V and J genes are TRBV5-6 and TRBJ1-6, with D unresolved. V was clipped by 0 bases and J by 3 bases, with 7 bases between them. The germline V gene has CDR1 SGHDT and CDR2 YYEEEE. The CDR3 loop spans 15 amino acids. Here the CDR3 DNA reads TGTGCCAGCAGCTTGGTGGCGGGCTATAATTCACCCCTCCACTTT. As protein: CASSLVAGYNSPLHF.

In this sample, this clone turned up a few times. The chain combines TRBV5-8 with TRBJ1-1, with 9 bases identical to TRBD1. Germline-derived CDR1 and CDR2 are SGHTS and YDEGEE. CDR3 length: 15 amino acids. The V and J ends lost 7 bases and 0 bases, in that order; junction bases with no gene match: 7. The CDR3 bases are TGTGCCAGCGGAGGAGGACAGGGGCTGAACACTGAAGCTTTCTTT. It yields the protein CASGGGQGLNTEAFF.

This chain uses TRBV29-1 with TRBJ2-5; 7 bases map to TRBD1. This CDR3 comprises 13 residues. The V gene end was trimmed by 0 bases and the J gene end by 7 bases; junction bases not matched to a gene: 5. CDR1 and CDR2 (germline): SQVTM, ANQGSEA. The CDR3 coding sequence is TGCAGCGTTGAAGAAACAGGGGTTGGGACCCAGTACTTC. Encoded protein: CSVEETGVGTQYF.

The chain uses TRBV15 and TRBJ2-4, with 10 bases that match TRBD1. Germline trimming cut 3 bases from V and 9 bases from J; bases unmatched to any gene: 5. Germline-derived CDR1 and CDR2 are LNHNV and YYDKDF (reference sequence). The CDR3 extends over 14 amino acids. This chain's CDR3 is CATSREGQGFIQYF. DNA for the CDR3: TGTGCCACCAGCAGGGAGGGACAGGGGTTCATTCAGTACTTC.

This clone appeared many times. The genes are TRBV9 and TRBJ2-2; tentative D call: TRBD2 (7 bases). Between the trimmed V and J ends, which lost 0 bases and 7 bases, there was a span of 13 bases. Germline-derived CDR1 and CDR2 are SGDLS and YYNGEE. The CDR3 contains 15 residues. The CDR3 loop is CASSVGGGGVGELFF. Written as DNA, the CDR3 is TGTGCCAGCAGCGTAGGGGGCGGGGGCGTCGGGGAGCTGTTTTTT.

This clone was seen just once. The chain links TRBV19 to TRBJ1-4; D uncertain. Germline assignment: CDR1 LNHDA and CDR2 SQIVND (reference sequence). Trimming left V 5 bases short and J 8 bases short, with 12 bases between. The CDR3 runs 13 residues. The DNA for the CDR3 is TGTGCCAGTAGTGGGTGGTCGGGAGAAAAACTGTTTTTT. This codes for CASSGWSGEKLFF.

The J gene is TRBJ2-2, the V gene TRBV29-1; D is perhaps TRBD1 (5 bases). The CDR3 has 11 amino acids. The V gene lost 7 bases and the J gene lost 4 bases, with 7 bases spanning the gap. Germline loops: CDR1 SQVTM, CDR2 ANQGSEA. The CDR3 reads CSAGLTGELFF. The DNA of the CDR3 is TGCAGCGCAGGGCTCACCGGGGAGCTGTTTTTT.

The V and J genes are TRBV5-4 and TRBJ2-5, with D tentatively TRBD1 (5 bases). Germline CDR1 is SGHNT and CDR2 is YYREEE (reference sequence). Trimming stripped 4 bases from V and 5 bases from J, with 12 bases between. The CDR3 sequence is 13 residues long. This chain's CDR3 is CASSLEGAETQYF. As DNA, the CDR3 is TGTGCCAGCAGCCTGGAAGGGGCGGAGACCCAGTACTTC.

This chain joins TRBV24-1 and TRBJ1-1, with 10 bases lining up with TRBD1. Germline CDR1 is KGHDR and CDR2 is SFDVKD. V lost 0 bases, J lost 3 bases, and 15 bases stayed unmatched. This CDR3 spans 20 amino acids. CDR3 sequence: CATSDLRVDRGRGIDTEAFF. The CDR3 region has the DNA TGTGCCACCAGTGATTTGCGGGTCGACAGGGGGCGCGGGATCGACACTGAAGCTTTCTTT.

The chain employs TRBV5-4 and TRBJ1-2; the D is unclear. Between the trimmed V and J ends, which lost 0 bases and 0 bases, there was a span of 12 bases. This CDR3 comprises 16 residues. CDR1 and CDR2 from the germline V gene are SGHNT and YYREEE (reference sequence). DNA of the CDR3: TGTGCCAGCAGCTTGGGCTCAGGTTCGACTAACTATGGCTACACCTTC. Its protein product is CASSLGSGSTNYGYTF.

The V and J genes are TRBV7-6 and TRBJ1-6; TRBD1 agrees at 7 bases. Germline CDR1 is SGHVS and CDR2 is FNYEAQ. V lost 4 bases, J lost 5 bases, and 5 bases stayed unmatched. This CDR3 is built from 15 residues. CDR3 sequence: CASSSRDRHNSPLHF. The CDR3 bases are TGTGCCAGCAGCTCGCGGGACAGACATAATTCACCCCTCCACTTT.

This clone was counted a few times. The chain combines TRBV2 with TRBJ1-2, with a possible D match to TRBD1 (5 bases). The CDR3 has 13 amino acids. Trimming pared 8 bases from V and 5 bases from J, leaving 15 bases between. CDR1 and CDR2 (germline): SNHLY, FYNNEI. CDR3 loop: CASPSAGQYGYTF. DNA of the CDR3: TGTGCCAGCCCCAGTGCAGGGCAATATGGCTACACCTTC.

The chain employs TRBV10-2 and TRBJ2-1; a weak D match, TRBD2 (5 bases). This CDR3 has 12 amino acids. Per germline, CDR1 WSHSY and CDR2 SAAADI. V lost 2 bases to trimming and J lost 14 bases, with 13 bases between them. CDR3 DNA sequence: TGCGCCAGCAGTGAGCTAAGCGGAGACAAGTTCTTC. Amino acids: CASSELSGDKFF.

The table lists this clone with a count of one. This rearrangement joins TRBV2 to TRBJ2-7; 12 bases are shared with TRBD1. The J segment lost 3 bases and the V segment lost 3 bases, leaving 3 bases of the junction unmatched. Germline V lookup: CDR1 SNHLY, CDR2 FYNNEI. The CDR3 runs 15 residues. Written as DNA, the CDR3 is TGTGCCAGCAGTGAGGGACAGGGGGCTCACTACGAGCAGTACTTC. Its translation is CASSEGQGAHYEQYF. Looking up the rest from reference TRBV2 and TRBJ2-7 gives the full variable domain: EPEVTQTPSHQVTQMGQEVILRCVPISNHLYFYWYRQILGQKVEFLVSFYNNEISEKSEIFDDQFSVERPDGSNFTLKIRSTKLEDSAMYFCASSEGQGAHYEQYFGPGTRLTVT.

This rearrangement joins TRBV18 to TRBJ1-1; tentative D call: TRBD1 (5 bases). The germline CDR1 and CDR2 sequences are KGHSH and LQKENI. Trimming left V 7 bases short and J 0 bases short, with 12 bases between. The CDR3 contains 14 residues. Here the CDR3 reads CASLRDRMNTEAFF. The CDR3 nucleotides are TGTGCCAGCTTAAGAGACAGAATGAACACTGAAGCTTTCTTT.

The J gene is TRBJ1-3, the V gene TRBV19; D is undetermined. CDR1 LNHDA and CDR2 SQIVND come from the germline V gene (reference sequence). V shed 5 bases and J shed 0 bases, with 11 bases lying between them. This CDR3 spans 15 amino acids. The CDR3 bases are TGTGCCAGTAGTCGATCTTACTACTCTGGAAACACCATATATTTT. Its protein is CASSRSYYSGNTIYF.

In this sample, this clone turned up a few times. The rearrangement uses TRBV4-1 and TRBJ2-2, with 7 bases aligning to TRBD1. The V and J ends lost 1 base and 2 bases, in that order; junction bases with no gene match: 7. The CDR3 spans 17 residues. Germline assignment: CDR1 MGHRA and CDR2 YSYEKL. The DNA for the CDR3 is TGCGCCAGCAGCCAAGTCGGTCAGGGGGTTAACACCGGGGAGCTGTTTTTT. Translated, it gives CASSQVGQGVNTGELFF.

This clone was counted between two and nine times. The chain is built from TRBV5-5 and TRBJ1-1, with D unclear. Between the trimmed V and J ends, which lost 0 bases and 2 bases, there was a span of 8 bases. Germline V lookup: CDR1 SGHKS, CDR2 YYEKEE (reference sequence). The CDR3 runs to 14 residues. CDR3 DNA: TGTGCCAGCAGCTTGGTTCCAGGAAACACTGAAGCTTTCTTT. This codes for CASSLVPGNTEAFF.

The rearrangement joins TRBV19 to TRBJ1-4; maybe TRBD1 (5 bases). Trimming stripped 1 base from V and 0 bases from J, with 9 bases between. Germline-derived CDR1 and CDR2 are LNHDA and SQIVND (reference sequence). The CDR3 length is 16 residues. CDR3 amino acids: CASSIADRTTNEKLFF. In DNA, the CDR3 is TGTGCCAGTAGTATAGCCGACAGAACAACTAATGAAAAACTGTTTTTT.